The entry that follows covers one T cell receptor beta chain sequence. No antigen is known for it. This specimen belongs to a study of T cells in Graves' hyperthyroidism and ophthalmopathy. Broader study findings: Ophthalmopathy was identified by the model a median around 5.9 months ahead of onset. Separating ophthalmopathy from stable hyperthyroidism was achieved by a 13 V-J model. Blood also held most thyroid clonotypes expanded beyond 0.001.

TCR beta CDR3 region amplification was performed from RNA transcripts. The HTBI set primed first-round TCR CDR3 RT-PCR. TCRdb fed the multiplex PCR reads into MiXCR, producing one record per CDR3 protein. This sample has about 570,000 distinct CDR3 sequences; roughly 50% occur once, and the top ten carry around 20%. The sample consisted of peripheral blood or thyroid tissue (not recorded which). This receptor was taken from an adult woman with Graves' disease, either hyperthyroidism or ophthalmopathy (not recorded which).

CDR3 sequence: CAIKTAVRPRYSNQPQHF. The CDR3 region has the DNA TGTGCCATCAAGACGGCAGTTAGGCCGCGATATAGCAATCAGCCCCAGCATTTT. J is TRBJ1-5 and V is TRBV10-3; D remains ambiguous. The V and J ends lost 7 bases and 0 bases respectively, with 22 bases between them. The germline V gene encodes CDR1 ENHRY and CDR2 SYGVKD. CDR3 size: 18 residues.